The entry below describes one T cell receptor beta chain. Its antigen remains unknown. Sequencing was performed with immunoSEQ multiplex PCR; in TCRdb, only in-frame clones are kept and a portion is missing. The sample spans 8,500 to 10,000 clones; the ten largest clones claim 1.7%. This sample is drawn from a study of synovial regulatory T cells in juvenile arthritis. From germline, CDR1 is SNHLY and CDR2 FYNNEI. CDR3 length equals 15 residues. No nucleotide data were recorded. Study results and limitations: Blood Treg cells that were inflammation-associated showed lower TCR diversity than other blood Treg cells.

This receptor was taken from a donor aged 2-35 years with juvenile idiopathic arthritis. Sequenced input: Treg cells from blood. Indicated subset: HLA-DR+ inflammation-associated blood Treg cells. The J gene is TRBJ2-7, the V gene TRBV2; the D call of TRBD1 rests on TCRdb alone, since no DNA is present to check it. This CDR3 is CASRDVVGTPYEQYF.